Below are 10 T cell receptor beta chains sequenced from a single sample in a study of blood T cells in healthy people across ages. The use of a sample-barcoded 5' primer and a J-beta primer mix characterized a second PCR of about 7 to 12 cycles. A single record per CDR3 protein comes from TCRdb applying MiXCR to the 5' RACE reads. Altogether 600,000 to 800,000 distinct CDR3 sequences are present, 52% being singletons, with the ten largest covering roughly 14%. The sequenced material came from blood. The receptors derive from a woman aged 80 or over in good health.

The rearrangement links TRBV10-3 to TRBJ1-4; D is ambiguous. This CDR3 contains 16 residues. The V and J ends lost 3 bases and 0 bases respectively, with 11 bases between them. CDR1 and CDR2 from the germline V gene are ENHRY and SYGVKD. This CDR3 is CAISDRGSATNEKLFF. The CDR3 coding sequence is TGTGCCATCAGTGATCGAGGGAGTGCAACTAATGAAAAACTGTTTTTT.

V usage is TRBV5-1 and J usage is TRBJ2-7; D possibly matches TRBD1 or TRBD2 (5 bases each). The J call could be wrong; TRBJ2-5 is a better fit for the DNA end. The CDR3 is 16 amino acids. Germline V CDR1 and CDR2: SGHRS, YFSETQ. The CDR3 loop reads CASSLEGSGVQKTQYF. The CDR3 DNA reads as TGCGCCAGCAGCTTGGAGGGGTCCGGGGTTCAGAAGACCCAGTACTTC.

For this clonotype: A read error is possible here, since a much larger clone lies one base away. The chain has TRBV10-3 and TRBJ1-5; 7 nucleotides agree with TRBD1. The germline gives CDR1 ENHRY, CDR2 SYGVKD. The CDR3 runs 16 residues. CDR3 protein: CATSEGSSGGNQPQHF. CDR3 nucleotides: TGTGCCACCAGTGAGGGATCGTCAGGGGGGAATCAGCCCCAGCATTTT.

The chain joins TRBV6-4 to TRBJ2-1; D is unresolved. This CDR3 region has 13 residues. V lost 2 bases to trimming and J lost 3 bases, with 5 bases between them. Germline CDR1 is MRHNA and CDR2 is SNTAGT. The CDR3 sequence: CASSDDNYNEQFF. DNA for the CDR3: TGTGCCAGCAGTGACGACAACTACAATGAGCAGTTCTTC.

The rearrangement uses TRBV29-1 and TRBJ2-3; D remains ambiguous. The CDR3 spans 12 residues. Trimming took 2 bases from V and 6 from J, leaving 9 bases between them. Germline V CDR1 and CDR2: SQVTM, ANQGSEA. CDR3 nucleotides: TGCAGCGTTGAAACAGTTGACGATACGCAGTATTTT. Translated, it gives CSVETVDDTQYF.

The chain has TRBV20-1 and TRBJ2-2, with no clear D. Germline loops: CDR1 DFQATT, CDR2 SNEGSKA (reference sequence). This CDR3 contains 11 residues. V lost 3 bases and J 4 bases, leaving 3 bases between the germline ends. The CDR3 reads CSARATGELFF. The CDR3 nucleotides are TGCAGTGCTAGGGCCACCGGGGAGCTGTTTTTT.

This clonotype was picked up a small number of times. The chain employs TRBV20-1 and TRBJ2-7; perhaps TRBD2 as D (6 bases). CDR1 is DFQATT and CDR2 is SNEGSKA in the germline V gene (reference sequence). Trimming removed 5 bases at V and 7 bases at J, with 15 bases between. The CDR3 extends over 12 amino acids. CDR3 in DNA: TGCAGTGCTCAGGGACTTAACAATGAGCAGTACTTC. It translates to CSAQGLNNEQYF.

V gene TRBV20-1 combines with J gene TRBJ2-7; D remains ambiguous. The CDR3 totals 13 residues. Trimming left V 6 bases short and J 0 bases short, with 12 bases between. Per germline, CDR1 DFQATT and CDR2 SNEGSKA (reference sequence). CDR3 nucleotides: TGCAGTGCACTGGCTGAAATCTCCTACGAGCAGTACTTC. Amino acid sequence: CSALAEISYEQYF.

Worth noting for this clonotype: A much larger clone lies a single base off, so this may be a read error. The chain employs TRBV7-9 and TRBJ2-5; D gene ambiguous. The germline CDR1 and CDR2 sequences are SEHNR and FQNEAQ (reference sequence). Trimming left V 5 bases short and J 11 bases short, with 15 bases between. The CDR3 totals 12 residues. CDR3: CASSRDNGEQYF. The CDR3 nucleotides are TGTGCCAGCAGCCGTGACAACGGTGAGCAGTACTTC.

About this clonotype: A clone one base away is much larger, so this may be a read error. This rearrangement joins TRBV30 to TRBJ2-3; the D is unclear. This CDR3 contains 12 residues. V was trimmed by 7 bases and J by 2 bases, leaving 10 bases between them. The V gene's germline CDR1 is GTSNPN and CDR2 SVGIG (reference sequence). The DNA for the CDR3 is TGTGCCTTTCAGTGGTACACAGATACGCAGTATTTT. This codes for CAFQWYTDTQYF. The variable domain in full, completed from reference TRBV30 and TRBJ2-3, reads SQTIHQWPATLVQPVGSPLSLECTVEGTSNPNLYWYRQAAGRGLQLLFYSVGIGQISSEVPQNLSASRPQDRQFILSSKKLLLSDSGFYLCAFQWYTDTQYFGPGTRLTVL.